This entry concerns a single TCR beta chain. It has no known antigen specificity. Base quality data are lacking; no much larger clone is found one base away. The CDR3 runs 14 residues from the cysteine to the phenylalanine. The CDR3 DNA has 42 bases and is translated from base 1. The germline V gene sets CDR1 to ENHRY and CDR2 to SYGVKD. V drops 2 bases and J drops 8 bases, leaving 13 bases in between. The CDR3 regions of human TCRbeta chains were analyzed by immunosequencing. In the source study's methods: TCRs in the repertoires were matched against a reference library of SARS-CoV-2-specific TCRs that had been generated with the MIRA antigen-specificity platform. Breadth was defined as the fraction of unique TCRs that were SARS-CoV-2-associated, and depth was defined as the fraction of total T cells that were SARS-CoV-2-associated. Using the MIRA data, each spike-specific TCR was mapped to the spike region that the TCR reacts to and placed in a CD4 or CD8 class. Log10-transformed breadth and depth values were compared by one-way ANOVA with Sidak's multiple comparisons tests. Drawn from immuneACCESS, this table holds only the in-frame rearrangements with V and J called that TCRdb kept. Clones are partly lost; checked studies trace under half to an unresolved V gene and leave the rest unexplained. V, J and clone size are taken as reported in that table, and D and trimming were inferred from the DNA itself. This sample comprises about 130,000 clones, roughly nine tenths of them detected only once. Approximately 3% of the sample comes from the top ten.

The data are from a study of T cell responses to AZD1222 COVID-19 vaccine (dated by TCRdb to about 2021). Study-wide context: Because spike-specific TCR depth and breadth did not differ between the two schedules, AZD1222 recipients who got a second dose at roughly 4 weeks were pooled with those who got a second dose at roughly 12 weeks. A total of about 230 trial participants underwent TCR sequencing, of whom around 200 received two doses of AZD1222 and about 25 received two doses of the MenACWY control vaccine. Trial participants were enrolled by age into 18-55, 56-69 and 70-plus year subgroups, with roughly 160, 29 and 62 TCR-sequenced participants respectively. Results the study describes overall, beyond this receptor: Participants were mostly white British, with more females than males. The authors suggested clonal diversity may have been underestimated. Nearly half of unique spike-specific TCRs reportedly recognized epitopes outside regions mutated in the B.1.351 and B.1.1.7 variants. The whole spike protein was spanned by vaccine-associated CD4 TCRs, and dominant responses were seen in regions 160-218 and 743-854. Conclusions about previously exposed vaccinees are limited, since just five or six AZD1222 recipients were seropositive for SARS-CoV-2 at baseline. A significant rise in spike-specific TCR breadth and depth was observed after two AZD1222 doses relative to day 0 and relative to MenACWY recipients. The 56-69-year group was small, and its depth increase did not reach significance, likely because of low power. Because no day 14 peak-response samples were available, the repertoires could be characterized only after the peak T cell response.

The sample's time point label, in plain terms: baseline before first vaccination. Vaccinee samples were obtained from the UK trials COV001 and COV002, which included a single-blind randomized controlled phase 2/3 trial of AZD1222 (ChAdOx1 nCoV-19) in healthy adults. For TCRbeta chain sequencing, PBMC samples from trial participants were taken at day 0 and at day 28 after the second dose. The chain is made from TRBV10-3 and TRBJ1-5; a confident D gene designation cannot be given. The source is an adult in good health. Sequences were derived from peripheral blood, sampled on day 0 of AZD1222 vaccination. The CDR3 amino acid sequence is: CAISEGRGREPQHF. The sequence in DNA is TGTGCCATCAGTGAGGGGCGGGGTCGGGAGCCCCAGCATTTT.